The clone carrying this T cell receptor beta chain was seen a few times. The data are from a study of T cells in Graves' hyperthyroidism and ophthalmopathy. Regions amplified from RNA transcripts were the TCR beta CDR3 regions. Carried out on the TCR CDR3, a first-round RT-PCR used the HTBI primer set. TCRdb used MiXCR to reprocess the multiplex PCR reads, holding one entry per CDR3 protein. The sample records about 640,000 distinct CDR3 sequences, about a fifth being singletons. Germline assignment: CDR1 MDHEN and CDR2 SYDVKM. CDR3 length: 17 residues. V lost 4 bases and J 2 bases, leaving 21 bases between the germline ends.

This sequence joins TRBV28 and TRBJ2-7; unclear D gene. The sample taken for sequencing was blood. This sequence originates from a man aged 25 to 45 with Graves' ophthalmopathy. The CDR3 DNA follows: TGTGCCAGCAGTTCAAGCCCACGTCACAGAAACACCTACGAGCAGTACTTC. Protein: CASSSSPRHRNTYEQYF. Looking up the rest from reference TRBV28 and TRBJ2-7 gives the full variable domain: DVKVTQSSRYLVKRTGEKVFLECVQDMDHENMFWYRQDPGLGLRLIYFSYDVKMKEKGDIPEGYSVSREKKERFSLILESASTNQTSMYLCASSSSPRHRNTYEQYFGPGTRLTVT.